This T cell receptor (beta chain) was identified during a study of cytomegalovirus exposure and HLA in healthy donors (dated by TCRdb to between 2016 and 2019). A note on the overall study: In an earlier analysis of around 540 of the donors, approximately 260 Gb of sequence data and some 100 million unique TCR beta sequences from about 190 million T cells were reported. Using immunosequencing, the study profiled T cell repertoires from roughly 650 subjects and related those repertoires to cytomegalovirus serostatus. Because of strong linkage in the cohort, four or five DR-DQ haplotypes were treated as single units for association and clustering. To decide whether each TCR beta V gene segment behaved as functional or pseudogenic, an earlier analysis of some 570 of the donors relied on high-throughput TCR beta sequencing. In addition to the first cohort of about 650 subjects, a separate validation cohort of under 150 different subjects was used. The number of donors typed differed by locus, with about 629-640 for A, B, C, DRB1 and DQB1, more than 500 for DQA1, about 610 for DPA1, and around 460 for DPB1. The study combined high-throughput TCR immunosequencing, statistical association of individual TCRs with disease status, and machine learning to predict cytomegalovirus infection status. A later analysis re-examined previously published TCR beta repertoires from over 500 donors and added high-resolution HLA genotyping to investigate patterns of TCR occurrence. Class I and class II HLA loci were covered by the typing at four-digit resolution. A later genetic analysis took genome-wide SNP genotypes for 398 of the 666 donors and used that subset as a discovery cohort. About 330 gigabases of sequencing data and 70 million to 100 million unique TCR sequences made up an early release that covered approximately 650 HLA-typed donors. In the later analysis, no new phenotypic data were used to find candidate immune exposures; instead, reliance was placed on TCR beta sequences and their occurrence across donors. Every discovery cohort repertoire had been produced on one sequencing platform. Among the roughly 380 genotyped donors, approximately 82% belonged to the genetic ancestry cluster associated with self-reported Caucasian donors. Donor age, sex, ethnicity and CMV serostatus were collected together with the repertoire data. The study aimed to test whether cataloging public T cell receptors could reveal signatures of past pathogen exposure. Among about 400 genotyped donors of the cohort, an average of roughly 230,000 unique TCR beta nucleotide sequences was sequenced per donor, of which approximately 18% were non-productive.

A word on this clone: The specificity of this receptor is unknown. One base away there is no much larger clone; base qualities are not given.

V is trimmed back by 0 bases and J by 7 bases, and the junction contains 4 bases that no gene match accounts for. Its CDR3 holds 15 amino acids, cysteine through phenylalanine. The kept DNA is CDR3 alone, 45 bases in frame from the first base. Via the germline V gene, CDR1 is KGHSY and CDR2 FQNENV. The method was the immunoSEQ multiplex PCR assay. For the multiplex PCR, a mixture combining 60 forward primers for TCR Vbeta segments and 13 reverse primers for TCR Jbeta segments was used. A multiplex PCR assay on genomic DNA amplified the CDR3 region of rearranged TCR beta genes. The amplified TCR beta libraries were sequenced on the Illumina HiSeq System as 87-base-pair reads. Under the source paper's analysis protocol: A later analysis tallied roughly 80 million unique TCR beta chains across the 666 repertoires, and about 10 million of those chains were shared by two or more donors. Raw reads were error-corrected and collapsed into unique sequences by a nearest-neighbor algorithm in which closely related sequences were merged to remove PCR and sequencing errors. V, D and J gene segments were assigned by aligning CDR3 sequences to IMGT reference sequences. For a sequence to be retained, a match of at least six nucleotides was required to both a V gene segment and a J gene segment. Rearrangements were classified as productive when the CDR3 lacked stop codons and remained in frame with V and J, and all other rearrangements were classified as non-productive. Following IMGT convention, CDR3 was defined as the stretch from the second conserved V-encoded cysteine to the conserved J-encoded phenylalanine. Sequences without an unambiguous match to a single V gene segment were excluded from the earlier analysis of almost 600 of the donors. An earlier analysis of fewer than 750 of the donors classified V segments as functional when productive rearrangements were above 56.7% and as segregating when the standard deviation between donors was above 5%. To diagnose cytomegalovirus status from the catalog of TCR beta chain sequences, a statistical classification framework was built. V and J gene assignment, in a later analysis, came from comparing TCR nucleotide sequences with IMGT/GENE-DB human TR gene sequences. The TCRdist pipeline was used in a later analysis to assign CDR3 sequences and most-parsimonious VDJ recombination scenarios. In a later analysis, each TCR beta chain was defined by its CDR3 amino acid sequence together with its V-gene family, and reads lacking a unique V-gene family were excluded. As a way to deal with suspected cross-contamination and a sequencing artifact, a later analysis dropped roughly 620 nucleotide sequences that were highly shared and had low generation probability. A later analysis calculated a clonal expansion index for each public chain from normalized within-repertoire ranks of inferred template counts. In a later analysis, generation probabilities were computed with a VDJ recombination model fitted to out-of-frame rearrangements, and the resulting probabilities were checked against IGoR. Hypergeometric tests were used in a later analysis to score TCR-TCR, TCR-HLA and TCR-CMV co-occurrence, with a repertoire-size bias correction applied to the TCR pairs. A later analysis estimated false discovery rates by permuting HLA or CMV assignments 20 times. In a later analysis, co-occurring TCRs were grouped using DBSCAN, and TCRdist sequence similarity was added for clustering within HLA-allele-positive subsets. Repertoires with fewer than 30,000 or more than 120,000 public chains, plus five repertoires with anomalous nucleotide sharing, were excluded from co-occurrence clustering. TCRdb re-hosts the immuneACCESS table, in-frame sequences only. Its copies lack some clones; in the studies checked, an unresolved V gene accounts for under half of them, and the cause for the rest is not known. D and trimming were read from the DNA, whereas the V and J calls and clone size are those reported in that table. The table for this sample lists 140,000 or so clones; about 74% of them were counted only once. Of the sample, about 4.3% falls within the top ten clones.

General study outcomes and caveats: A later analysis found that most CMV-associated TCR beta chains appeared HLA-restricted, with HLA associations seemingly driven largely by CMV exposure. A further reported finding was that TCR beta sequences accurately predicted the HLA-A and HLA-B alleles for most subjects in the first cohort. Compared with the approximately 720-donor mean, donors in an Asian-associated ancestry cluster had fewer N-insertions in productive TCRs, according to a later genetic analysis. In a later analysis, HLA-associated TCR beta chains showed more clonal expansion and lower generation probabilities than non-associated chains that were equally common. HLA typing was unavailable for some donors at each locus, so association tests used only the typed subset. Because counts were too low, approximately 18 rarely observed V segments, including chromosome 9 orphons, were excluded from the earlier analysis of a few hundred of the donors. A later analysis associated 17,000 or so TCR beta sequences with specific HLA alleles at a false discovery rate of 0.05. Linkage disequilibrium might explain the correlated functional status among segregating V segments, but an unknown experimental factor could not be excluded. Presence/absence analyses assumed roughly uniform sequencing depth across donors, an assumption that may not hold. For the cohort, immune exposure information was limited to CMV serostatus. Broadly in line with IMGT annotations, most TCR beta V segments showed up in productive rearrangements about 90% or about 30% of the time in an earlier analysis of some 590 of the donors. This cohort had only TCR beta chains sequenced, and the lack of alpha or paired-chain data limited which features could be detected. In a later analysis, TCR association rates were found to vary across HLA loci, with the most associated TCRs seen for DRB1 alleles and the fewest for HLA-C alleles. Because the 87-base-pair reads could not distinguish some IMGT-functional V segments, including TRBV6-2 and TRBV6-3, those segments were excluded. A total of some 180 TCR beta chains were listed by the study as associated with cytomegalovirus. A few of the identified cytomegalovirus-associated TCR beta chains were confirmed in vitro to be specific for cytomegalovirus antigens. Several of the top co-occurrence clusters appeared to be linked to parvovirus B19, influenza, CMV and Epstein-Barr virus, according to a later analysis. Assigning TCR associations to individual alleles was difficult when HLA alleles, especially DR and DQ, strongly co-occurred. Most TCR sequences were seen in very few donors, while some public TCRs were found in many individuals. In both the original and validation cohorts, the classifier was reported to diagnose cytomegalovirus status with high specificity and sensitivity. An association between a missense DCLRE1C variant and V-gene and J-gene trimming of TCR beta chains was found in a later genetic analysis and replicated in an independent cohort. The authors suggested that the approach could potentially be generalized to other disease states and immunological phenotypes. A group of highly shared sequence variants was considered likely to be a technical artifact of the sequencing pipeline.

The cohort consisted of some 730 healthy bone marrow donors. All cohort members were sampled while nominally healthy, although unrecorded immune exposures were likely present. The donor was CMV seropositive and was included in the group of about 290 seropositive cohort members. A peripheral blood sample was collected from each donor, and TCR beta sequencing was performed on peripheral blood mononuclear cells. The Qiagen DNeasy Blood Extraction Kit was used to extract genomic DNA from the blood cell samples. Specimen: PBMCs. In this chain, TRBV16 is recombined with TRBJ1-2; 11 of the junction bases match TRBD1. The TCR was taken from a man younger than 35 in good health and CMV-seropositive. In nucleotide form, the sequence is TGTGCCAGCAGCCAATCGGACAGGGGGCGCTTTGGCTACACCTTC. It is translated as CASSQSDRGRFGYTF.